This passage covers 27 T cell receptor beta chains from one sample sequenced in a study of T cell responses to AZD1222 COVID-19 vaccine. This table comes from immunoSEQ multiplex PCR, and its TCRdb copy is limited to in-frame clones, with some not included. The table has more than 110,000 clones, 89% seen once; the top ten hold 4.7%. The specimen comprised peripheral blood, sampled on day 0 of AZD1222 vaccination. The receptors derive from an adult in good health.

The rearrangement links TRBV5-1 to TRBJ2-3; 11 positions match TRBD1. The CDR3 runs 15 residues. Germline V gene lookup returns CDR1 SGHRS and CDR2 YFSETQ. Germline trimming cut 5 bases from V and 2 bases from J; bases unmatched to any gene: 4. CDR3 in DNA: TGCGCCAGCAGTCGGACAGGGGGCTTCACAGATACGCAGTATTTT. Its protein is CASSRTGGFTDTQYF.

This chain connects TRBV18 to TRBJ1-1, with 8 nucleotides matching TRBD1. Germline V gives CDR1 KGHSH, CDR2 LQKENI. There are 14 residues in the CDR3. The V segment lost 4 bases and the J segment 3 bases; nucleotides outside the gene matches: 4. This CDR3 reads CASSLLDRDTEAFF. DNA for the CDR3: TGTGCCAGCTCACTGTTGGACAGGGACACTGAAGCTTTCTTT. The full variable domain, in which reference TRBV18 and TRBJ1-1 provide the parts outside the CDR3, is NAGVMQNPRHLVRRRGQEARLRCSPMKGHSHVYWYRQLPEEGLKFMVYLQKENIIDESGMPKERFSAEFPKEGPSILRIQQVVRGDSAAYFCASSLLDRDTEAFFGQGTRLTVV.

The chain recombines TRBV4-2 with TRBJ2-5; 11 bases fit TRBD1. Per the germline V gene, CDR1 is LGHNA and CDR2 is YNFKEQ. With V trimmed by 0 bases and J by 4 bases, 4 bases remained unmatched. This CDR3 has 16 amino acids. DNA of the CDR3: TGTGCCAGCAGCCAAGATCGGGGGACAGGGGGAGAGACCCAGTACTTC. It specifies CASSQDRGTGGETQYF.

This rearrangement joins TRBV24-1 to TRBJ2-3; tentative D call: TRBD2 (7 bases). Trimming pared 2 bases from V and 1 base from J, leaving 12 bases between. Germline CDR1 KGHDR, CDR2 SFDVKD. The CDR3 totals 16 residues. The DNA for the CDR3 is TGTGCCACCAGTGATTACTCCGGGGGGCGCACAGATACGCAGTATTTT. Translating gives CATSDYSGGRTDTQYF.

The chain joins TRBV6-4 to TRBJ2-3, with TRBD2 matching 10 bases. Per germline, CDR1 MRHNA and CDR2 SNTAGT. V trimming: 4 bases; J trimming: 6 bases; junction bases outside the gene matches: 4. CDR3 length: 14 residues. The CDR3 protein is CASSASSGSDTQYF. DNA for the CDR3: TGTGCCAGCAGTGCGTCTAGCGGGAGTGATACGCAGTATTTT.

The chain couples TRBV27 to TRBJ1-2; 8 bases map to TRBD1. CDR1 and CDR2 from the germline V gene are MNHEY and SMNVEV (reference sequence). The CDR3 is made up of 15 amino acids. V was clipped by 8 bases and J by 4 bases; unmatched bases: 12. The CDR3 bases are TGTGCCAGCGGACAGGGCCACCGGTGGAGCTATGGCTACACCTTC. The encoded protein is CASGQGHRWSYGYTF.

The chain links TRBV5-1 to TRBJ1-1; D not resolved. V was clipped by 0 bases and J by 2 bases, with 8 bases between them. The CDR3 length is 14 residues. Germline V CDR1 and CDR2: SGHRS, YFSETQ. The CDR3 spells CASSLGGSNTEAFF. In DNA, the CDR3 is TGCGCCAGCAGCTTGGGGGGATCCAACACTGAAGCTTTCTTT.

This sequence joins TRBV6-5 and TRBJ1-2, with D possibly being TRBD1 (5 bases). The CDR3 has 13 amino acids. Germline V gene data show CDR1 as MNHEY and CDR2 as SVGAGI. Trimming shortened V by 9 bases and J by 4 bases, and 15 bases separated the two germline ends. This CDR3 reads CASMLREGYGYTF. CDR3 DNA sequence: TGTGCCAGTATGCTCAGGGAGGGCTATGGCTACACCTTC.

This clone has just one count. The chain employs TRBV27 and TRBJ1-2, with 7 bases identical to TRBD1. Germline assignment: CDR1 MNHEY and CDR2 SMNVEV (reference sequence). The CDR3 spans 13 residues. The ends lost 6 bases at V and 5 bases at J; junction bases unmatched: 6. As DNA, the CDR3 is TGTGCCAGCAGCTTAGGGACAGCTTATGGCTACACCTTC. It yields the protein CASSLGTAYGYTF.

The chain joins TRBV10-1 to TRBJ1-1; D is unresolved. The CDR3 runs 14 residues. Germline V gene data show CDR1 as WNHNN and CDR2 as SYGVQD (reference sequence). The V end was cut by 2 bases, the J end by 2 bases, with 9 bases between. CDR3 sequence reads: CASSERTGNTEAFF. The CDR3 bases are TGCGCCAGCAGTGAGAGGACGGGTAACACTGAAGCTTTCTTT.

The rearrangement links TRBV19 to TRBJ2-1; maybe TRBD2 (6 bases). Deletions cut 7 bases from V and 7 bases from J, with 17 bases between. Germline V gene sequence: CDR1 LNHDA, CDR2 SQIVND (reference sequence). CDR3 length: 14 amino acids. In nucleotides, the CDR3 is TGTGCCAGTATAGGAGGGGCTTCGAGGAATGAGCAGTTCTTC. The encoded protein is CASIGGASRNEQFF.

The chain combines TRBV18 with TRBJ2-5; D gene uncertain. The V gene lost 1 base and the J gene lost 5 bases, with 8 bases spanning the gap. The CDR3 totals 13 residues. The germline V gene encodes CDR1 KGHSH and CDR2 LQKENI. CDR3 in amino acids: CASSPRYVETQYF. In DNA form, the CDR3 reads TGTGCCAGCTCACCACGCTACGTGGAGACCCAGTACTTC. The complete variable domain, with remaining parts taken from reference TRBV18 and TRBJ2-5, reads NAGVMQNPRHLVRRRGQEARLRCSPMKGHSHVYWYRQLPEEGLKFMVYLQKENIIDESGMPKERFSAEFPKEGPSILRIQQVVRGDSAAYFCASSPRYVETQYFGPGTRLLVL.

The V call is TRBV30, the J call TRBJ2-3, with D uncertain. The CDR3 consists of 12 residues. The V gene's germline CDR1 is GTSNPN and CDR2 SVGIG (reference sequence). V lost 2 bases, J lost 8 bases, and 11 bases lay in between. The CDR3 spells CAWSSAGGTQYF. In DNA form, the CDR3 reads TGTGCCTGGAGTTCAGCTGGTGGTACGCAGTATTTT.

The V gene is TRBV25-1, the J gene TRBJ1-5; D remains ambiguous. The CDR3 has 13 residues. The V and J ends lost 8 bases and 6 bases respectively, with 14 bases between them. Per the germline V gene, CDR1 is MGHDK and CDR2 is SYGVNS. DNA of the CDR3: TGTGCCAGCTCAAACATGGAAGGTCAGCCCCAGCATTTT. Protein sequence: CASSNMEGQPQHF.

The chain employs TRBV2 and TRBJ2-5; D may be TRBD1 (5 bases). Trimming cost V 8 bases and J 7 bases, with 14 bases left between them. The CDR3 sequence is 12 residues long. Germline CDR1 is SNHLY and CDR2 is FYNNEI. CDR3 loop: CASVDILGTQYF. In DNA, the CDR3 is TGTGCCAGCGTGGACATCCTGGGGACCCAGTACTTC.

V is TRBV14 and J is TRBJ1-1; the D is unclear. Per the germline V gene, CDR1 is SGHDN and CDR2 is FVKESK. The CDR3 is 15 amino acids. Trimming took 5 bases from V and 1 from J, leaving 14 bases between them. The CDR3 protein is CASSSRLRENTEAFF. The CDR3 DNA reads TGTGCCAGCAGCTCCCGGCTCCGCGAGAACACTGAAGCTTTCTTT.

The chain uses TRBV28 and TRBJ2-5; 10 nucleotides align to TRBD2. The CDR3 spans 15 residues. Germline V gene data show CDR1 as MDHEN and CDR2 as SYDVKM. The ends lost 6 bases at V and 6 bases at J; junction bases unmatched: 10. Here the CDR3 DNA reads TGTGCCAGCAGAGTAGCGGGAGGAACCGGACAGACCCAGTACTTC. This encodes CASRVAGGTGQTQYF.

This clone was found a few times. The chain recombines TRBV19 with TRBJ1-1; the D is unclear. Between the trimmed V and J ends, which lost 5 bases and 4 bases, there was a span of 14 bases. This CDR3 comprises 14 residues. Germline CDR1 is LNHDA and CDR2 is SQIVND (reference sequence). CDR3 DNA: TGTGCCAGTAGTTCACGCCGATGGGGCACTGAAGCTTTCTTT. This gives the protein CASSSRRWGTEAFF.

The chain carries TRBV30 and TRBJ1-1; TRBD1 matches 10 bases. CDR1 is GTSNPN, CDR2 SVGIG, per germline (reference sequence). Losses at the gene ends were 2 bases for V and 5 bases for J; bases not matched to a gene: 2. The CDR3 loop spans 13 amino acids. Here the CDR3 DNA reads TGTGCCTGGAGTCGGACAGGGGGTACTGAAGCTTTCTTT. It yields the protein CAWSRTGGTEAFF.

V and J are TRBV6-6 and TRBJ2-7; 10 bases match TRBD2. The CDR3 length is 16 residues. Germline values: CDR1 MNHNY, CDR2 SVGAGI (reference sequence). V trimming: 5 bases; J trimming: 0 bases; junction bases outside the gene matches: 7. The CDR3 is CASSGPTSGRSYEQYF. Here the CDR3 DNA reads TGTGCCAGCAGTGGACCGACTAGCGGGCGCTCCTACGAGCAGTACTTC.

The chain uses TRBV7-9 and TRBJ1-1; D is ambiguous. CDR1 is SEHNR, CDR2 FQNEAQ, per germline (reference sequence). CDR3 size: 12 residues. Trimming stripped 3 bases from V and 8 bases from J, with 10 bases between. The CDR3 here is CASSFLDPEAFF. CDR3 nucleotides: TGTGCCAGCAGCTTCCTTGACCCCGAAGCTTTCTTT.

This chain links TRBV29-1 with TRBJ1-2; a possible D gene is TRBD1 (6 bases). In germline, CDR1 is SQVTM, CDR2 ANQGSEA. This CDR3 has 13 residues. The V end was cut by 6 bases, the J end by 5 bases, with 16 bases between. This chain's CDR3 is CSVRGGSLYGYTF. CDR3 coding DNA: TGCAGCGTCCGGGGGGGCAGCCTATATGGCTACACCTTC.

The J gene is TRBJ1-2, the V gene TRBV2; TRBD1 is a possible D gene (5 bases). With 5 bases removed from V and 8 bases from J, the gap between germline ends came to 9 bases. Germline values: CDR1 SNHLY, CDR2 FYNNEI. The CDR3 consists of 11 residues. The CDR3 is CASSHTGGYTF. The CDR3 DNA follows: TGTGCCAGCAGTCACACAGGCGGCTACACCTTC.

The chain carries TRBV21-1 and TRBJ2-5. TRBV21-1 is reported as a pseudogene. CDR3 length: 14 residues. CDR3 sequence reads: CASSKRARQETQYF. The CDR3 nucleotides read TGTGCCAGCAGCAAAAGGGCACGCCAAGAGACCCAGTACTTC.

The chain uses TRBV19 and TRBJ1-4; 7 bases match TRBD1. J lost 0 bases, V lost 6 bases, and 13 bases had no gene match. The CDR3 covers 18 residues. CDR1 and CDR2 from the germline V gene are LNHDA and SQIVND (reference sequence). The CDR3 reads CASRDGTEPLSTNEKLFF. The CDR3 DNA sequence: TGTGCCAGTAGAGACGGGACAGAGCCCCTTTCAACTAATGAAAAACTGTTTTTT.

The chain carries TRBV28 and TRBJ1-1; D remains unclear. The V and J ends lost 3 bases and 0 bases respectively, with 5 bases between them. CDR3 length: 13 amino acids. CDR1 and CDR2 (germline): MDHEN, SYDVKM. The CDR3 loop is CASSFPVNTEAFF. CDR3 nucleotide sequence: TGTGCCAGCAGTTTTCCCGTGAACACTGAAGCTTTCTTT.

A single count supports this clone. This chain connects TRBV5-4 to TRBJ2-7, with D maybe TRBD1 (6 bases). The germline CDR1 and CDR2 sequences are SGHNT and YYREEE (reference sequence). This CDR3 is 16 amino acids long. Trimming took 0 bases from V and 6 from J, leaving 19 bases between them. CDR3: CASSLVSGSLRGEQYF. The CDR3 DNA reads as TGTGCCAGCAGCTTGGTCTCTGGCTCCCTCAGGGGCGAGCAGTACTTC. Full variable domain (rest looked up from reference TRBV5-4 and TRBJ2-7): ETGVTQSPTHLIKTRGQQVTLRCSSQSGHNTVSWYQQALGQGPQFIFQYYREEENGRGNFPPRFSGLQFPNYSSELNVNALELDDSALYLCASSLVSGSLRGEQYFGPGTRLTVT.